This record concerns one T cell receptor (beta chain) sequence. Its antigen is unknown. This entry belongs to a study of blood T cells in healthy people across ages. J lost 3 bases, V lost 5 bases, and 4 bases had no gene match. The CDR3 runs to 15 residues. Germline assignment: CDR1 SNHLY and CDR2 FYNNEI. The study, taken as a whole, reports: Researchers report that TCR beta diversity correlated strongly with naive T cell percentage.

Next came a second PCR, run for about 7 to 12 cycles, which used a sample-barcoded 5' primer along with a J-beta primer mix. Every cDNA molecule bore a tag from a template-switch adaptor containing 12 random nucleotides. TCRdb recomputed calls from the 5' RACE reads with MiXCR, one row per CDR3 protein. The table lists around 790,000 distinct CDR3 sequences, under 45% of them singletons. The clonotype comes from a man in his 60s in good health. The J gene is TRBJ1-6, the V gene TRBV2; 7 nucleotides align to TRBD1. Sequenced sample: blood. The CDR3 here is CASSLGDSYNSPLHF. DNA for the CDR3: TGTGCCAGCAGTCTGGGGGACAGCTATAATTCACCCCTCCACTTT.